These 17 T cell receptor beta chains were sequenced from one sample in a study of Ad26.COV2.S vaccination and SARS-CoV-2 variants. The treatment is: around 19 received Ad26.COV2.S at low or high dose, single or two shots; roughly five received placebo; per-sample allocation not given. The investigators took samples on day 63 after the first vaccine or placebo injection. Produced via immunoSEQ multiplex PCR; TCRdb's table is partial and in-frame only. The data contain roughly 450,000 clones, more than 80% of them singletons. This material consisted of peripheral blood, taken in a trial of Ad26.COV2.S vaccine versus placebo. The receptor source for this set is a person aged 18 to 65 who received the Ad26.COV2.S COVID-19 vaccine or a placebo.

Turning to this clone: One end of the junction fails to match germline, which may point to a read error. The rearrangement uses TRBV28 and TRBJ2-2, with D possibly being TRBD1 or TRBD2 (5 bases each). The length of the CDR3 is 13 residues. The germline CDR1 and CDR2 sequences are MDHEN and SYDVKM. Here the CDR3 reads CASISRGLRGAVF. For the CDR3, the DNA is TGTGCCAGCATCTCCCGGGGCCTTCGGGGAGCTGTTTTT.

This clone was picked up one time. The CDR3 DNA reads TGTGCCAGCTCACGGGCAGCAGCAGACTCCTACGAGCAGTACTTC. Amino acids: CASSRAAADSYEQYF. V usage is TRBV18 and J usage is TRBJ2-7, with unresolved D. The CDR3 extends over 15 amino acids. Germline CDR1 and CDR2: KGHSH and LQKENI. V was trimmed by 4 bases and J by 0 bases, leaving 13 bases between them.

The gene calls are TRBV7-9 and TRBJ1-5; 9 nucleotides align to TRBD1. V lost 7 bases and J lost 7; bases outside the gene matches: 11. This CDR3 has 15 amino acids. Germline lookup yields CDR1 SEHNR and CDR2 FQNEAQ (reference sequence). Here the CDR3 reads CASTSTHRGPQPQHF. The CDR3 bases are TGTGCCAGCACCTCGACCCACAGGGGGCCACAGCCCCAGCATTTT.

The gene calls are TRBV5-6 and TRBJ1-3, with D possibly being TRBD1 (6 bases). Germline loops: CDR1 SGHDT, CDR2 YYEEEE. This CDR3 region has 15 residues. V lost 3 bases and J lost 2, with 12 bases in between. This CDR3 is CASSWWGAAGNTIYF. The CDR3 DNA sequence: TGTGCCAGCAGCTGGTGGGGGGCGGCTGGAAACACCATATATTTT.

The V and J genes are TRBV18 and TRBJ2-7; D gene unclear. V was trimmed by 1 base and J by 5 bases, leaving 15 bases between them. This CDR3 has 15 amino acids. CDR1 is KGHSH, CDR2 LQKENI, per germline. CDR3 protein: CASSPQQNRFDEQYF. CDR3 DNA sequence: TGTGCCAGCTCACCACAACAGAACAGATTCGACGAGCAGTACTTC.

The chain recombines TRBV11-2 with TRBJ1-2, with D tentatively TRBD1 (6 bases). Germline V gene data show CDR1 as SGHAT and CDR2 as FQNNGV. This CDR3 contains 13 residues. The germline V and J ends were trimmed by 6 bases and 7 bases, with 15 bases remaining between them. CDR3 sequence reads: CASSRRDTGGYTF. CDR3 DNA sequence: TGTGCCAGCAGTCGGCGGGACACGGGTGGCTACACCTTC.

The chain uses TRBV7-8 and TRBJ1-5; 7 nucleotides align to TRBD1. From germline, CDR1 is SGHVS and CDR2 FQNEAQ. This CDR3 spans 15 amino acids. V trimming: 1 base; J trimming: 5 bases; junction bases outside the gene matches: 5. CDR3 sequence reads: CASSLDRDSYQPQHF. DNA of the CDR3: TGTGCCAGCAGCTTAGATAGGGACAGTTATCAGCCCCAGCATTTT.

The sample holds one count of this clone. V gene TRBV5-1 combines with J gene TRBJ1-1; TRBD1 aligns across 9 bases. Trimming took 2 bases from V and 0 from J; bases not matched to a gene: 11. Germline V CDR1 and CDR2: SGHRS, YFSETQ. The CDR3 consists of 18 residues. CDR3 coding DNA: TGCGCCAGCAGCTTTTTCTCGACAGGGGGAAGGATGAACACTGAAGCTTTCTTT. Translating it yields CASSFFSTGGRMNTEAFF.

The V call is TRBV11-2, the J call TRBJ1-2; 7 positions agree with TRBD1. Germline V gene sequence: CDR1 SGHAT, CDR2 FQNNGV. The trim removed 4 bases at V and 0 bases at J, leaving 5 bases unmatched. The CDR3 consists of 15 residues. This CDR3 reads CASSSDRESNYGYTF. DNA for the CDR3: TGTGCCAGCAGCTCTGACAGGGAATCTAACTATGGCTACACCTTC.

This clone was detected only a few times. The chain combines TRBV14 with TRBJ1-2; D gene uncertain. Germline V gene lookup returns CDR1 SGHDN and CDR2 FVKESK. This CDR3 is 11 amino acids long. The germline V and J ends were trimmed by 6 bases and 4 bases, with 6 bases remaining between them. CDR3 in DNA: TGTGCCAGCAGGCCCGGCTATGGCTACACCTTC. Amino acid sequence: CASRPGYGYTF. Complete variable domain (other parts from reference TRBV14 and TRBJ1-2): EAGVTQFPSHSVIEKGQTVTLRCDPISGHDNLYWYRRVMGKEIKFLLHFVKESKQDESGMPNNRFLAERTGGTYSTLKVQPAELEDSGVYFCASRPGYGYTFGSGTRLTVV.

This clone is a singleton in its sample. V and J are TRBV11-2 and TRBJ2-3; possible D gene TRBD2, 5 bases. The CDR3 runs 13 residues. Trimming removed 4 bases from V and 10 bases from J, with 15 bases in between. Germline V CDR1 and CDR2: SGHAT, FQNNGV. The chain's CDR3 is CASSSRLEEAQYF. The CDR3 bases are TGTGCCAGCAGCTCGCGATTGGAGGAGGCGCAGTATTTT.

This chain joins TRBV6-5 and TRBJ1-1; D is uncertain. Between the trimmed V and J ends, which lost 5 bases and 4 bases, there was a span of 14 bases. The CDR3 runs 14 residues. Germline V gene data show CDR1 as MNHEY and CDR2 as SVGAGI. The CDR3 spells CASSPGQWSTEAFF. Here the CDR3 DNA reads TGTGCCAGCAGTCCCGGGCAATGGAGCACTGAAGCTTTCTTT.

The chain joins TRBV5-1 to TRBJ1-1; 9 positions agree with TRBD1. The ends lost 2 bases at V and 9 bases at J; junction bases unmatched: 8. Germline V CDR1 and CDR2: SGHRS, YFSETQ. The CDR3 sequence is 14 residues long. The CDR3 here is CASSFSNTGGKAFF. The DNA of the CDR3 is TGCGCCAGCAGCTTTTCCAATACAGGGGGCAAAGCTTTCTTT.

V is TRBV2 and J is TRBJ1-5; D is undetermined. The CDR3 totals 16 residues. The V gene's germline CDR1 is SNHLY and CDR2 FYNNEI. V lost 0 bases to trimming and J lost 0 bases, with 9 bases between them. Here the CDR3 reads CASSEAQQNSNQPQHF. The CDR3, as DNA: TGTGCCAGCAGTGAAGCGCAGCAGAATAGCAATCAGCCCCAGCATTTT.

The V and J genes are TRBV11-2 and TRBJ2-5; TRBD2 aligns across 10 bases. CDR1 is SGHAT, CDR2 FQNNGV, per germline. The V gene end was trimmed by 5 bases and the J gene end by 2 bases; junction bases not matched to a gene: 8. CDR3 size: 16 residues. This CDR3 reads CASSPPSGSPQETQYF. For the CDR3, the DNA is TGTGCCAGCAGCCCTCCTAGCGGGAGCCCTCAAGAGACCCAGTACTTC.

The table lists this clone with a count of one. This chain connects TRBV19 to TRBJ1-5; D ambiguous. The CDR3 sequence is 14 residues long. Germline V gene data show CDR1 as LNHDA and CDR2 as SQIVND (reference sequence). The V end was cut by 3 bases, the J end by 3 bases, with 9 bases between. CDR3 bases: TGTGCCAGTAGTATTAACACGTCCAATCAGCCCCAGCATTTT. Translated, it gives CASSINTSNQPQHF. Together with reference TRBV19 and TRBJ1-5, the CDR3 gives the full variable domain: DGGITQSPKYLFRKEGQNVTLSCEQNLNHDAMYWYRQDPGQGLRLIYYSQIVNDFQKGDIAEGYSVSREKKESFPLTVTSAQKNPTAFYLCASSINTSNQPQHFGDGTRLSIL.

The J gene is TRBJ2-7, the V gene TRBV2; 10 bases align to TRBD1. Looked up from germline, CDR1 is SNHLY and CDR2 is FYNNEI. The CDR3 consists of 14 residues. V trimming: 7 bases; J trimming: 4 bases; junction bases outside the gene matches: 7. The CDR3 bases are TGTGCCAGCACCAGACAGGGGGCGCGGTACGAGCAGTACTTC. Protein sequence: CASTRQGARYEQYF. The complete variable domain, with remaining parts taken from reference TRBV2 and TRBJ2-7, reads EPEVTQTPSHQVTQMGQEVILRCVPISNHLYFYWYRQILGQKVEFLVSFYNNEISEKSEIFDDQFSVERPDGSNFTLKIRSTKLEDSAMYFCASTRQGARYEQYFGPGTRLTVT.